The T cell receptor (beta chain) described here comes from a study of shared clonotypes between healthy human individuals. The wider study: Three plates were used per donor for CD4 naive, three for CD4 memory, two for CD8 naive and one for CD8 memory. Broader study findings: The four-donor shared clonotypes exceeded non-shared clonotypes in generation probability, with non-shared ones scoring lower.

Methods used by the authors: Filtering differed since immunoSEQ provided only junctions, with no quality scores. This table comes from immunoSEQ multiplex PCR, and its TCRdb copy is limited to in-frame clones, with some not included. V, J and clone size are taken as reported in that table, and D and trimming were inferred from the DNA itself. The top ten clones hold more than 0.35% of a sample with about 2.3 million clones, about nine tenths of them seen once. Points on this clone: Its target is unknown.

The CDR3 has 16 residues. V was clipped by 2 bases and J by 7 bases; unmatched bases: 6. Germline CDR1 MDHEN, CDR2 SYDVKM. This chain connects TRBV28 to TRBJ2-1; TRBD2 matches 12 bases. The sample comprised naive CD4+ T cells from PBMCs. The subset: CD45RA+ positively selected. The sequence derives from a man in his late teens or twenties in good health. Some clones in this sample may be carry-over from other donors' samples. CDR3 sequence (DNA): TGTGCCAGCAGTTTACCACTAGCGGGAGGCTGGAATGAGCAGTTCTTC. As protein: CASSLPLAGGWNEQFF.